This T cell receptor (beta chain) originates from a study of cytomegalovirus exposure and HLA in healthy donors. PCR involved 60 Vbeta and 13 Jbeta primers. Repertoires were generated with immunoSEQ multiplex PCR, while TCRdb's copy carries only in-frame clones and drops some. Recorded for this sample: more than 50,000 clones. This receptor was taken from a man in his fifties or sixties in good health and CMV-seropositive. The material sequenced was PBMCs.

Here the CDR3 DNA reads TGCGCCAGCAGCCAAGTTGGGACAGCCTACAATGAGCAGTTCTTC. Translating it yields CASSQVGTAYNEQFF. The V gene is TRBV4-1, the J gene TRBJ2-1, with 7 bases aligning to TRBD1. The CDR3 loop spans 15 amino acids. With 1 base clipped from V and 2 bases from J, the junction kept 2 bases outside the gene matches. Germline V gives CDR1 MGHRA, CDR2 YSYEKL.